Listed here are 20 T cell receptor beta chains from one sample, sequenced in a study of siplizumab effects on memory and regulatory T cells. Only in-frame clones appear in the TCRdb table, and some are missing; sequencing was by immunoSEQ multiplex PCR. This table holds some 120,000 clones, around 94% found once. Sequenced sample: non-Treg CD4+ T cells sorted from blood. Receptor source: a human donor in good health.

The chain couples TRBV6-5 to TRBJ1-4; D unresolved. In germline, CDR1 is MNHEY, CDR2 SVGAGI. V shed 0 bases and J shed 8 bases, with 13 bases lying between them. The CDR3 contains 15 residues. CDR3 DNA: TGTGCCAGCAGTTACTCAGGGCGGCCTGGGGAAAAACTGTTTTTT. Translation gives CASSYSGRPGEKLFF.

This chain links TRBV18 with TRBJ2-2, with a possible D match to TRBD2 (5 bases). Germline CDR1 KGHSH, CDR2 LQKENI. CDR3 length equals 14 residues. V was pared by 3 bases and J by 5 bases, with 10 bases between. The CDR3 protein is CASSPEVGTGELFF. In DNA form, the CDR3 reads TGTGCCAGCTCACCGGAGGTGGGGACCGGGGAGCTGTTTTTT.

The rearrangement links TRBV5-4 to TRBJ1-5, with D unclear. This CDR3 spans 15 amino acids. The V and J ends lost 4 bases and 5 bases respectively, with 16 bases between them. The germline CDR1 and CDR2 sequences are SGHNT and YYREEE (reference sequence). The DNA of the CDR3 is TGTGCCAGCAGCGGAACCGGGTCCGACCATCAGCCCCAGCATTTT. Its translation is CASSGTGSDHQPQHF.

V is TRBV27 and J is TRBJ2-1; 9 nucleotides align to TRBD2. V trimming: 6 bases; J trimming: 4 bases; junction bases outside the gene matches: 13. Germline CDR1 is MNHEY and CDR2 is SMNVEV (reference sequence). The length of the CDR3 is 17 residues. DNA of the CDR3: TGTGCCAGCAGCAATCCGCCAGGGAGCGGGGGGTACAATGAGCAGTTCTTC. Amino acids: CASSNPPGSGGYNEQFF.

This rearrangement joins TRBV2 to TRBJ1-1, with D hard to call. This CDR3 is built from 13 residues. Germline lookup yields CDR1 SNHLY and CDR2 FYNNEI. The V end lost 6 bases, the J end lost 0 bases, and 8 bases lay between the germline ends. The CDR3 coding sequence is TGTGCCAGCAGAGCGCGAATGAACACTGAAGCTTTCTTT. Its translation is CASRARMNTEAFF.

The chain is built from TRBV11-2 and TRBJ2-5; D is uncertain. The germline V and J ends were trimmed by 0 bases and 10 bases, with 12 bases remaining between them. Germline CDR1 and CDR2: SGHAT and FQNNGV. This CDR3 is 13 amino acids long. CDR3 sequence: CASSLDMRTGQYF. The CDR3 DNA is TGTGCCAGCAGCTTAGATATGAGGACGGGCCAGTACTTC.

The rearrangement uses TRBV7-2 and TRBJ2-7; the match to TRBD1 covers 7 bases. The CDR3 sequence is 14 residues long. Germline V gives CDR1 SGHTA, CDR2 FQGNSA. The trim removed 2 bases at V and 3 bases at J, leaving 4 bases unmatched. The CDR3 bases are TGTGCCAGCAGCTTATATCGACAGGGCTACGAGCAGTACTTC. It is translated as CASSLYRQGYEQYF. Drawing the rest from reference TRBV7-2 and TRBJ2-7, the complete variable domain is GAGVSQSPSNKVTEKGKDVELRCDPISGHTALYWYRQSLGQGLEFLIYFQGNSAPDKSGLPSDRFSAERTGGSVSTLTIQRTQQEDSAVYLCASSLYRQGYEQYFGPGTRLTVT.

CDR3 DNA: TGTGCCAGCTCACCAGGACAGGGGGTTGCTAATGAAAAACTGTTTTTT. This gives the protein CASSPGQGVANEKLFF. The V and J genes are TRBV18 and TRBJ1-4; 10 bases fit TRBD1. The CDR3 is made up of 16 amino acids. Unmatched junction bases numbered 3, after V lost 2 bases and J lost 3 bases. Germline-derived CDR1 and CDR2 are KGHSH and LQKENI.

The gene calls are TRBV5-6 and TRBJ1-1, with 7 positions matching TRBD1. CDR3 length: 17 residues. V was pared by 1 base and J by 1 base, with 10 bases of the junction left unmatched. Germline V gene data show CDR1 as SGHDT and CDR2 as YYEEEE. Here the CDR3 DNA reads TGTGCCAGCAGCTTGCGACAGGGTATTCTAGCGAACACTGAAGCTTTCTTT. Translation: CASSLRQGILANTEAFF.

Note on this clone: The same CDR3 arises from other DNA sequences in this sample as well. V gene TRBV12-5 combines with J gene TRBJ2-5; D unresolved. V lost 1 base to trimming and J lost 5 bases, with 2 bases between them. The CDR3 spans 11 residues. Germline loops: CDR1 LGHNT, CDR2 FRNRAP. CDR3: CASGLGETQYF. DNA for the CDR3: TGTGCTAGTGGTTTGGGGGAGACCCAGTACTTC.

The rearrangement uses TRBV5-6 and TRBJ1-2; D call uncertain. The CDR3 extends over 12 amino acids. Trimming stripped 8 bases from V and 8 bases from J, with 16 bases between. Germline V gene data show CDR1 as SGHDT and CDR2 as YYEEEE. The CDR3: CASNVRGRGYTF. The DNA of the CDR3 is TGTGCCAGTAACGTAAGAGGGAGGGGCTACACCTTC.

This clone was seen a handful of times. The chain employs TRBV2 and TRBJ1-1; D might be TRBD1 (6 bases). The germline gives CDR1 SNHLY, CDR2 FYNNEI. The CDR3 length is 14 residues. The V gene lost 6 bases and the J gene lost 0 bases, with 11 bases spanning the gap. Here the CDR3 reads CASSNQGLNTEAFF. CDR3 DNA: TGTGCCAGCAGCAACCAGGGGCTGAACACTGAAGCTTTCTTT.

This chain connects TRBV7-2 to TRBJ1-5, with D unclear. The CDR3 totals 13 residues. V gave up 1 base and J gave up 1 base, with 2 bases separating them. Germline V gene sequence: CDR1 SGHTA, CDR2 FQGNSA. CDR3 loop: CASSLDSNQPQHF. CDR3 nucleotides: TGTGCCAGCAGCTTAGACAGCAATCAGCCCCAGCATTTT.

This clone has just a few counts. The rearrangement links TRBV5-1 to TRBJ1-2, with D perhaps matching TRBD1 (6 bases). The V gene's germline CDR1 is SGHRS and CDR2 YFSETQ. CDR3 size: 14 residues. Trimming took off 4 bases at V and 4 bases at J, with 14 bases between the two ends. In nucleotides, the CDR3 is TGCGCCAGCAGCGATCAGGGGTCGGGCTATGGCTACACCTTC. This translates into CASSDQGSGYGYTF.

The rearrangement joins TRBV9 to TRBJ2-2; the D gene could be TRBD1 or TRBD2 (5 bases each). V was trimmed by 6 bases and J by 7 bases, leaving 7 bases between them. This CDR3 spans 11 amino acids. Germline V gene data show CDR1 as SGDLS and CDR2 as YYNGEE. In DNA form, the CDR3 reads TGTGCCAGCACGAGGGGCGGGGAGCTGTTTTTT. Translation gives CASTRGGELFF.

The CDR3 sequence is CASSLAGMEQPQHF. The CDR3 coding sequence is TGCGCCAGCAGCTTGGCGGGGATGGAGCAGCCCCAGCATTTT. V and J are TRBV5-1 and TRBJ1-5; D gene uncertain. The germline V and J ends were trimmed by 0 bases and 7 bases, with 11 bases remaining between them. CDR1 and CDR2 (germline): SGHRS, YFSETQ. CDR3 length equals 14 residues.

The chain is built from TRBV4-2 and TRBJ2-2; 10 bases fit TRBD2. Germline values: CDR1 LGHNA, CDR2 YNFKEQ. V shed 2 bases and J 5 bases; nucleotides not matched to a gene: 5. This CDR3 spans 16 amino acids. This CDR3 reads CASSQKSGGVTGELFF. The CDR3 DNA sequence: TGTGCCAGCAGCCAAAAGAGCGGGGGGGTAACCGGGGAGCTGTTTTTT.

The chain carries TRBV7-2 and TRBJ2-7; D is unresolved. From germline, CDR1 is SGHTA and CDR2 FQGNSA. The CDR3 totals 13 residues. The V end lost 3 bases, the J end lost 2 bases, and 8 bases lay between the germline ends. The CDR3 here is CASSFRDTYEQYF. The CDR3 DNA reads TGTGCCAGCAGCTTTAGGGATACCTACGAGCAGTACTTC. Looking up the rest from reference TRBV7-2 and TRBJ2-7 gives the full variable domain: GAGVSQSPSNKVTEKGKDVELRCDPISGHTALYWYRQSLGQGLEFLIYFQGNSAPDKSGLPSDRFSAERTGGSVSTLTIQRTQQEDSAVYLCASSFRDTYEQYFGPGTRLTVT.

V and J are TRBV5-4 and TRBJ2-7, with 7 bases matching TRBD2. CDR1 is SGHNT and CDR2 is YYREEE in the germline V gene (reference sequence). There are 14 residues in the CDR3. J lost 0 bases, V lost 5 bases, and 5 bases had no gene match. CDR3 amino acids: CASREAGSSYEQYF. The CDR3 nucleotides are TGTGCCAGCAGGGAAGCGGGGAGCTCCTACGAGCAGTACTTC.

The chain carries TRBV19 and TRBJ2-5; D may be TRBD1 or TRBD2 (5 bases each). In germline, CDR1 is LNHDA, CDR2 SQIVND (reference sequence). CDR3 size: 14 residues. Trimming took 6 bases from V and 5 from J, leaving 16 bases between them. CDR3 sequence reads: CASRPPGAEETQYF. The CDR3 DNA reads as TGTGCCAGTAGACCCCCCGGGGCGGAGGAGACCCAGTACTTC. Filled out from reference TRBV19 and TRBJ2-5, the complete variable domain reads DGGITQSPKYLFRKEGQNVTLSCEQNLNHDAMYWYRQDPGQGLRLIYYSQIVNDFQKGDIAEGYSVSREKKESFPLTVTSAQKNPTAFYLCASRPPGAEETQYFGPGTRLLVL.